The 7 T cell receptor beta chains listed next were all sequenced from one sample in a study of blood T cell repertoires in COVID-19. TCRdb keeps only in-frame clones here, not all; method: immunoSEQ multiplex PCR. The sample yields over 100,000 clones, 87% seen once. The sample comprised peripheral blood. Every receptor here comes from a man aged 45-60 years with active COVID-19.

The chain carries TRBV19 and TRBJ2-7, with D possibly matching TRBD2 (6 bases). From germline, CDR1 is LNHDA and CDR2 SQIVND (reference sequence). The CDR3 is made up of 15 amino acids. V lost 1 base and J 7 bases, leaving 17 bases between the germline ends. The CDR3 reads CASSIVAGPAFEQYF. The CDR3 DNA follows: TGTGCCAGTAGTATAGTGGCGGGACCGGCCTTTGAGCAGTACTTC.

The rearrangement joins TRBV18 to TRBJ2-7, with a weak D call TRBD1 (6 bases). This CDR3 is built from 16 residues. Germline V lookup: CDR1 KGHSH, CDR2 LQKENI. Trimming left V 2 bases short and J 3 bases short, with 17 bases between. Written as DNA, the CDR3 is TGTGCCAGCTCACCAGGCTCCAAACAGGGTCGCTACGAGCAGTACTTC. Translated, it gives CASSPGSKQGRYEQYF.

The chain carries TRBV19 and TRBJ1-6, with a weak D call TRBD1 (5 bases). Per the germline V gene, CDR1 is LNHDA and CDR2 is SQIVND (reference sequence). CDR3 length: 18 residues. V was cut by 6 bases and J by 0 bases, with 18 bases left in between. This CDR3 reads CASRPYRTLSSYNSPLHF. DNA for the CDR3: TGTGCCAGTAGACCCTACCGGACACTAAGCTCCTATAATTCACCCCTCCACTTT.

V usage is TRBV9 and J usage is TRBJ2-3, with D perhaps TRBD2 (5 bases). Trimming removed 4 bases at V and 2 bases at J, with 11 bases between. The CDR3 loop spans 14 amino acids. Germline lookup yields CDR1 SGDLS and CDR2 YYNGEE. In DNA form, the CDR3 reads TGTGCCAGCAGCACGACCGGGATCACAGATACGCAGTATTTT. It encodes CASSTTGITDTQYF. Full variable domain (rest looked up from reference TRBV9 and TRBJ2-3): DSGVTQTPKHLITATGQRVTLRCSPRSGDLSVYWYQQSLDQGLQFLIQYYNGEERAKGNILERFSAQQFPDLHSELNLSSLELGDSALYFCASSTTGITDTQYFGPGTRLTVL.

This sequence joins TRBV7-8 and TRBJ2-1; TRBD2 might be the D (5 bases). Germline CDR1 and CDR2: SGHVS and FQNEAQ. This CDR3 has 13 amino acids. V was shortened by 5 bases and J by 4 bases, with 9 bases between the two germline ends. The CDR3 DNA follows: TGTGCCAGCAGCCCGACTATTTACAATGAGCAGTTCTTC. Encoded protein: CASSPTIYNEQFF.

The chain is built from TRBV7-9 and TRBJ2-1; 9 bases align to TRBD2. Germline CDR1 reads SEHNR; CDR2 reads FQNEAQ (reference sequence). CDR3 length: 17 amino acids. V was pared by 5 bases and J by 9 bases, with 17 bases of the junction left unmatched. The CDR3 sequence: CASSPSGGGASLSEQFF. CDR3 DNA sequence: TGTGCCAGCAGCCCCTCGGGCGGGGGGGCCTCGTTGAGTGAGCAGTTCTTC.

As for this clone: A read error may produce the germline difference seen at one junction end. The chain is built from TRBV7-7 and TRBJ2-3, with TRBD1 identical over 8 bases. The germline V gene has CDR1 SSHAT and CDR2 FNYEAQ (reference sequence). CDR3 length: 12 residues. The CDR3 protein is CASSPRQGLQYF. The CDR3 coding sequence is TGTGCTAGCAGCCCCCGACAGGGGTTGCAGTATTTT.